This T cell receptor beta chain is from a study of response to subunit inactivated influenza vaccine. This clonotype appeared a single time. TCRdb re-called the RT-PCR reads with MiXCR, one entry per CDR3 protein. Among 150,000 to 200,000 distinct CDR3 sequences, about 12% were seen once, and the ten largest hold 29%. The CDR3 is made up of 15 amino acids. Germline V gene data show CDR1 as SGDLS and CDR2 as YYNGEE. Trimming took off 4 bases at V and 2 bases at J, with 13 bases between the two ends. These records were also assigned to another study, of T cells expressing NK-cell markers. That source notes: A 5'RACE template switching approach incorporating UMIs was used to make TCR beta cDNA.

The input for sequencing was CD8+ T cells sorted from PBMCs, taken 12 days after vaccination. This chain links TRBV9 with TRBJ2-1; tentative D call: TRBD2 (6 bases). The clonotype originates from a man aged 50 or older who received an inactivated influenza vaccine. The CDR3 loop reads CASSSPTSPYNEQFF. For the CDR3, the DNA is TGTGCCAGCAGCTCCCCGACTAGTCCCTACAATGAGCAGTTCTTC.